This paragraph covers one T cell receptor beta chain sequence. The read ends 3 residues early relative to the CDR3; the germline J gene fills the gap. The CDR3 contains 13 residues. CDR1 and CDR2 from the germline V gene are LNHDA and SQIVND (reference sequence). This record comes from a study of T cells in women clearing cervical HPV infection. Study information: Case blood was drawn when the lesion was first found; control blood after infection became undetectable.

Here immunoSEQ multiplex PCR was the method, and the copy in TCRdb shows in-frame clones only, minus some. In total, the table holds under 40,000 clones. Sequenced material: blood buffy coat. The J gene is TRBJ2-3, the V gene TRBV19; D call uncertain. This receptor was obtained from a woman aged 18-70 years with a cervical HPV16 infection that either progressed to CIN3+ or cleared (not recorded which). The CDR3 DNA, read in part, is TGTGCCAGTAGTATGTTGGGCGCCCAGACG. This translates into CASSMLGAQT. The entire CDR3 protein is CASSMLGAQTQYF.